Following are 15 T cell receptor beta chains from one sample sequenced in a study of T cells in localized non-small cell lung cancer. This table comes from immunoSEQ multiplex PCR, and its TCRdb copy is limited to in-frame clones, with some not included. The sample has tens of thousands of clones; about four fifths are singletons. Sequencing used peripheral blood mononuclear cells, obtained before any cancer treatment. Every receptor here comes from a man aged 35 to 69 with stage III lung adenocarcinoma.

The chain joins TRBV6-6 to TRBJ2-7; the D is unclear. Germline CDR1 is MNHNY and CDR2 is SVGAGI (reference sequence). The V and J ends lost 2 bases and 5 bases respectively, with 13 bases between them. CDR3 size: 14 residues. CDR3 bases: TGTGCCAGCAGTTACCCCGCTCTTGGCCACGAGCAGTACTTC. Its translation: CASSYPALGHEQYF.

CDR3 in DNA: TGTGCCATCAGCGACGCCAACTATGGCTACACCTTC. This sequence encodes CAISDANYGYTF. This chain connects TRBV10-3 to TRBJ1-2; D gene uncertain. The CDR3 runs 12 residues. Germline V gene lookup returns CDR1 ENHRY and CDR2 SYGVKD. The V end lost 6 bases, the J end lost 2 bases, and 7 bases lay between the germline ends.

This chain uses TRBV2 with TRBJ2-4; the D gene could be TRBD1 or TRBD2 (5 bases each). The V gene's germline CDR1 is SNHLY and CDR2 FYNNEI. V gave up 7 bases and J gave up 9 bases, with 19 bases separating them. The CDR3 totals 14 residues. Written as DNA, the CDR3 is TGTGCCAGCATCCCCGTAGCGCAGGGCGGCATTCAGTACTTC. Amino acids: CASIPVAQGGIQYF.

The V call is TRBV6-5, the J call TRBJ2-2; D ambiguous. Deletions cut 0 bases from V and 8 bases from J, with 4 bases between. The CDR3 spans 12 residues. CDR1 is MNHEY and CDR2 is SVGAGI in the germline V gene. CDR3 loop: CASSYSRGELFF. CDR3 coding DNA: TGTGCCAGCAGTTACTCGAGGGGGGAGCTGTTTTTT.

The chain links TRBV4-1 to TRBJ2-7; D call uncertain. V was trimmed by 0 bases and J by 1 base, leaving 10 bases between them. The CDR3 loop spans 15 amino acids. Per the germline V gene, CDR1 is MGHRA and CDR2 is YSYEKL. This chain's CDR3 is CASSQDPTGSYEQYF. CDR3 in DNA: TGCGCCAGCAGCCAAGATCCGACGGGTTCCTACGAGCAGTACTTC.

The genes are TRBV2 and TRBJ2-7; D possibly corresponds to TRBD2 (6 bases). V lost 5 bases to trimming and J lost 5 bases, with 16 bases between them. Germline-derived CDR1 and CDR2 are SNHLY and FYNNEI. This CDR3 is built from 14 residues. The CDR3 is CASSNGGSVDEQYF. The CDR3 DNA follows: TGTGCCAGCAGTAACGGGGGTTCGGTTGACGAGCAGTACTTC.

V gene TRBV2 combines with J gene TRBJ1-4; a possible D gene is TRBD1 (6 bases). The CDR3 totals 16 residues. Between the trimmed V and J ends, which lost 7 bases and 1 base, there was a span of 16 bases. The germline V gene has CDR1 SNHLY and CDR2 FYNNEI. The CDR3 sequence: CASNLQGPGTNEKLFF. DNA of the CDR3: TGTGCCAGCAACTTGCAGGGGCCGGGAACTAATGAAAAACTGTTTTTT.

The chain links TRBV29-1 to TRBJ2-5; weak D call: TRBD1 (5 bases). The germline gives CDR1 SQVTM, CDR2 ANQGSEA. Trimming removed 0 bases from V and 5 bases from J, with 16 bases in between. The CDR3 covers 15 residues. For the CDR3, the DNA is TGCAGCGTTGAAGAACTCCTGACAGTCGGCGAGACCCAGTACTTC. Amino acids: CSVEELLTVGETQYF.

The chain has TRBV5-4 and TRBJ2-2; 7 nucleotides agree with TRBD1. Germline values: CDR1 SGHNT, CDR2 YYREEE (reference sequence). J was trimmed by 0 bases and V by 7 bases; bases with no gene match: 3. There are 14 residues in the CDR3. CDR3 in amino acids: CASLGGPNTGELFF. The CDR3 bases are TGTGCCAGCCTAGGGGGCCCGAACACCGGGGAGCTGTTTTTT.

A few counts support this clone. The J gene is TRBJ1-6, the V gene TRBV27; a weak D match, TRBD1 (5 bases). The CDR3 has 16 amino acids. V was shortened by 6 bases and J by 2 bases, with 14 bases between the two germline ends. From germline, CDR1 is MNHEY and CDR2 SMNVEV (reference sequence). For the CDR3, the DNA is TGTGCCAGCAGCCTTCAGGGAAATGCCTATAATTCACCCCTCCACTTT. Amino acids: CASSLQGNAYNSPLHF.

The chain links TRBV30 to TRBJ1-1, with D possibly matching TRBD1 (5 bases). The CDR3 loop spans 13 amino acids. From germline, CDR1 is GTSNPN and CDR2 SVGIG (reference sequence). With 3 bases removed from V and 6 bases from J, the gap between germline ends came to 14 bases. The CDR3 nucleotides read TGTGCCTGGAGCGACGTCCAGGGCGCTGAAGCTTTCTTT. Encoded protein: CAWSDVQGAEAFF.

The chain links TRBV4-1 to TRBJ2-7; TRBD1 or TRBD2 may be the D gene (6 bases each). The CDR3 extends over 15 amino acids. Germline CDR1 reads MGHRA; CDR2 reads YSYEKL. Trimming removed 6 bases at V and 0 bases at J, with 15 bases between. Written as DNA, the CDR3 is TGCGCCAGCAGAGGGGGGACCGGGGGCTCCTACGAGCAGTACTTC. Amino acid sequence: CASRGGTGGSYEQYF.

The rearrangement uses TRBV5-8 and TRBJ2-3; D is uncertain. CDR1 SGHTS and CDR2 YDEGEE come from the germline V gene. V lost 2 bases and J 3 bases, leaving 10 bases between the germline ends. This CDR3 comprises 14 residues. The CDR3 DNA reads TGTGCCAGCAGCTTAATGTATACGACAGATACGCAGTATTTT. Its translation is CASSLMYTTDTQYF.

This rearrangement joins TRBV29-1 to TRBJ2-7; tentative D call: TRBD1 (6 bases). V lost 2 bases and J lost 3, with 11 bases in between. Germline lookup yields CDR1 SQVTM and CDR2 ANQGSEA. The CDR3 covers 13 residues. The CDR3 loop is CSVEPGGSYEQYF. The DNA of the CDR3 is TGCAGCGTTGAACCTGGGGGCAGCTACGAGCAGTACTTC.

The chain is built from TRBV30 and TRBJ1-1, with 8 positions matching TRBD1. The CDR3 is made up of 13 amino acids. The germline CDR1 and CDR2 sequences are GTSNPN and SVGIG (reference sequence). Trimming at V came to 5 bases and at J to 4 bases, leaving 6 bases not matched to a gene. The CDR3 sequence is CAWGQGRGTEAFF. CDR3 sequence (DNA): TGTGCCTGGGGACAGGGAAGAGGCACTGAAGCTTTCTTT. Variable domain in full (rest from reference TRBV30 and TRBJ1-1): SQTIHQWPATLVQPVGSPLSLECTVEGTSNPNLYWYRQAAGRGLQLLFYSVGIGQISSEVPQNLSASRPQDRQFILSSKKLLLSDSGFYLCAWGQGRGTEAFFGQGTRLTVV.